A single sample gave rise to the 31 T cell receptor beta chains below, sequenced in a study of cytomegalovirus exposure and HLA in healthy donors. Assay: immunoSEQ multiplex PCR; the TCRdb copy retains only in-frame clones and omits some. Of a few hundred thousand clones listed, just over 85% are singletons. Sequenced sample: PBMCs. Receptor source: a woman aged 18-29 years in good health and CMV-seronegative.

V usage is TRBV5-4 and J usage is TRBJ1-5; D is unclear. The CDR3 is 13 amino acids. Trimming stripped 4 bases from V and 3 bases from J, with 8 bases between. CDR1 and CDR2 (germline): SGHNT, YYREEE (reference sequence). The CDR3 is CASSPLPNQPQHF. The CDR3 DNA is TGTGCCAGCAGCCCCCTCCCCAATCAGCCCCAGCATTTT.

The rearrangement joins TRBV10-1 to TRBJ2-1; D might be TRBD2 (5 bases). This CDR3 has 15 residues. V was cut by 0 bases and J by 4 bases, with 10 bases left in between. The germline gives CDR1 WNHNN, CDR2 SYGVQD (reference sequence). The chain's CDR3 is CASSESGESYNEQFF. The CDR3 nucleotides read TGCGCCAGCAGTGAGTCGGGAGAGTCATACAATGAGCAGTTCTTC.

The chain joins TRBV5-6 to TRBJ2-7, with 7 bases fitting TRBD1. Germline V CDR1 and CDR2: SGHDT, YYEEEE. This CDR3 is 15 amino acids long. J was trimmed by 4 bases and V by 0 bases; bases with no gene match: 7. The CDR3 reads CASSLAGTVTYEQYF. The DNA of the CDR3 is TGTGCCAGCAGCTTGGCCGGGACAGTGACTTACGAGCAGTACTTC.

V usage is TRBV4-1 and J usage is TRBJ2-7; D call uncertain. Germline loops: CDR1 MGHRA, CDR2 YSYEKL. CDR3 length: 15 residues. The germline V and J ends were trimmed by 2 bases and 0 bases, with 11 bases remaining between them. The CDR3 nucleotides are TGCGCCAGCAGCCAAAGTGGTAGTCGCTCCTACGAGCAGTACTTC. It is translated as CASSQSGSRSYEQYF.

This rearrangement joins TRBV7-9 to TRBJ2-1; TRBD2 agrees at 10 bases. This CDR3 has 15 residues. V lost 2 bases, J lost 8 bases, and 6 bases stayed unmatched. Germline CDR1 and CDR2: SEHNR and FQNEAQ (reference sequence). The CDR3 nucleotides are TGTGCCAGCAGCTTAACGGCTAGCGGGAGCTATGAGCAGTTCTTC. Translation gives CASSLTASGSYEQFF.

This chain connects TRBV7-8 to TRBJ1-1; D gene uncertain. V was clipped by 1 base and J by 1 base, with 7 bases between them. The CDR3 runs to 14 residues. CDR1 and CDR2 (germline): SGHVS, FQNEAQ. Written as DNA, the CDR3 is TGTGCCAGCAGCTTAGAATTCGGGAACACTGAAGCTTTCTTT. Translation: CASSLEFGNTEAFF. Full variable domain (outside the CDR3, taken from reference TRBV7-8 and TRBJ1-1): GAGVSQSPRYKVAKRGQDVALRCDPISGHVSLFWYQQALGQGPEFLTYFQNEAQLDKSGLPSDRFFAERPEGSVSTLKIQRTQQEDSAVYLCASSLEFGNTEAFFGQGTRLTVV.

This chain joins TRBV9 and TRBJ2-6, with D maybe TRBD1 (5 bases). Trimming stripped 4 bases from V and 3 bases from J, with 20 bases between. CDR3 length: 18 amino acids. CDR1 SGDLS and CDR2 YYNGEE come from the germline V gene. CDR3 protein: CASSPSSSPTGGANVLTF. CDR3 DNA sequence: TGTGCCAGCAGCCCCTCGTCATCCCCTACAGGTGGGGCCAACGTCCTGACTTTC. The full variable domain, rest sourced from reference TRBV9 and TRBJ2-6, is DSGVTQTPKHLITATGQRVTLRCSPRSGDLSVYWYQQSLDQGLQFLIQYYNGEERAKGNILERFSAQQFPDLHSELNLSSLELGDSALYFCASSPSSSPTGGANVLTFGAGSRLTVL.

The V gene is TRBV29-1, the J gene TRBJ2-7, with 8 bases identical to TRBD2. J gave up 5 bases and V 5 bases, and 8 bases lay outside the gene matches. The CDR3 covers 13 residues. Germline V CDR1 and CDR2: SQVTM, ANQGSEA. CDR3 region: CSVREGRAHEQYF. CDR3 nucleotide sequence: TGCAGCGTTCGGGAGGGGAGGGCCCACGAGCAGTACTTC.

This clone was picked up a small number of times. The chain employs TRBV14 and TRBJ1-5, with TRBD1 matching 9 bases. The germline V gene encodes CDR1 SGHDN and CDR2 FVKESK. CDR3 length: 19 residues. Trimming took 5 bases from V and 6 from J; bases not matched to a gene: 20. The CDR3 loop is CASSGILGDREPTSQPQHF. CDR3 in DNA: TGTGCCAGCAGCGGCATCCTCGGGGACAGGGAACCAACCTCTCAGCCCCAGCATTTT.

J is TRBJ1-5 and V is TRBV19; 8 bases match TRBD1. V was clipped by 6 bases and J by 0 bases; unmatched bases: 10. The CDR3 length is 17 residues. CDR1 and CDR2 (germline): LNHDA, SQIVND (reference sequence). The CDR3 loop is CASSGTGGSYSNQPQHF. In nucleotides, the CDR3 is TGTGCCAGTAGCGGGACAGGAGGGTCCTATAGCAATCAGCCCCAGCATTTT.

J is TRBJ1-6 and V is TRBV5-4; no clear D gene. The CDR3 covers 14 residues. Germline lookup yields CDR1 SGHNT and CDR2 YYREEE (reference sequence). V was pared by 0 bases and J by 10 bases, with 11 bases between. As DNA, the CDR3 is TGTGCCAGCAGCTTGGGCCCGAGGAGCTCACCCCTCCACTTT. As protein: CASSLGPRSSPLHF.

CDR3 nucleotide sequence: TGTGCCAGCAGCTCCACGGGACAGGGCTACGAGCAGTACTTC. This translates into CASSSTGQGYEQYF. This chain joins TRBV7-2 and TRBJ2-7; 9 bases fit TRBD1. Trimming removed 4 bases from V and 3 bases from J; junction bases left unmatched: 4. CDR3 size: 14 residues. The V gene's germline CDR1 is SGHTA and CDR2 FQGNSA.

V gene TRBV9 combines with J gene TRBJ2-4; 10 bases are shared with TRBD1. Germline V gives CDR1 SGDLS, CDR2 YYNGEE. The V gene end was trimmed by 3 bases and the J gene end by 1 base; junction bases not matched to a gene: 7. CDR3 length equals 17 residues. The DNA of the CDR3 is TGTGCCAGCAGCGCGGGGACAGGGGCAGGGGCCAAAAACATTCAGTACTTC. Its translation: CASSAGTGAGAKNIQYF. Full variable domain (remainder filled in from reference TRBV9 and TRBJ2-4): DSGVTQTPKHLITATGQRVTLRCSPRSGDLSVYWYQQSLDQGLQFLIQYYNGEERAKGNILERFSAQQFPDLHSELNLSSLELGDSALYFCASSAGTGAGAKNIQYFGAGTRLSVL.

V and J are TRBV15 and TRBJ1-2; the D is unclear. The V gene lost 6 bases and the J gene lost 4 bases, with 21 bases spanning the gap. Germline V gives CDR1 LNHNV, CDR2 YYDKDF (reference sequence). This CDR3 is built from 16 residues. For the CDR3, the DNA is TGTGCCACCAGAATCCGCAAAGACTCTCTGCGCTATGGCTACACCTTC. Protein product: CATRIRKDSLRYGYTF.

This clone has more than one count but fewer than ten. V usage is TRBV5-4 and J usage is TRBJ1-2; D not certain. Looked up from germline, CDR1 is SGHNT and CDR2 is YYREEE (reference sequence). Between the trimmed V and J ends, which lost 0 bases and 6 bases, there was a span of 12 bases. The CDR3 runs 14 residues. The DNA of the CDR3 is TGTGCCAGCAGCTTGGTACCGGGGAGCGATGGCTACACCTTC. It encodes CASSLVPGSDGYTF.

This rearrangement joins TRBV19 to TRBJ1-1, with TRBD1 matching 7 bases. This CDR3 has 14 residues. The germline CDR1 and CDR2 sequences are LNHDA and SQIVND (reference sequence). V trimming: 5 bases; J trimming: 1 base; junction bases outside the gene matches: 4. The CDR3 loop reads CASSPTGANTEAFF. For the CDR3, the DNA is TGTGCCAGTAGTCCCACAGGGGCGAACACTGAAGCTTTCTTT. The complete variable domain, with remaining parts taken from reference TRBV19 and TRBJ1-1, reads DGGITQSPKYLFRKEGQNVTLSCEQNLNHDAMYWYRQDPGQGLRLIYYSQIVNDFQKGDIAEGYSVSREKKESFPLTVTSAQKNPTAFYLCASSPTGANTEAFFGQGTRLTVV.

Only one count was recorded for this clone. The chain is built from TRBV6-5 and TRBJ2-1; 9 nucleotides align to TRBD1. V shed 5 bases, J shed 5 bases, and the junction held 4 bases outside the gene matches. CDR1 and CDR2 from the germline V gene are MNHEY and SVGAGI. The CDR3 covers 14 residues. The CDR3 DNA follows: TGTGCCAGCAGTGAGAGGACAGGGGACAATGAGCAGTTCTTC. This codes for CASSERTGDNEQFF.

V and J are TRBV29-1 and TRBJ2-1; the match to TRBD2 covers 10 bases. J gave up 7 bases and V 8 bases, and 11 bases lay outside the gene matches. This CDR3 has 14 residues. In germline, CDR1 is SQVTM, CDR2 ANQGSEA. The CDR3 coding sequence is TGCAGCTCCCTAGATCAGCGGGAGGGGAATGAGCAGTTCTTC. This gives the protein CSSLDQREGNEQFF.

The CDR3 nucleotides read TGCGCCAGCAGTGAGTCGGGGCGATATGGCTACACCTTC. This codes for CASSESGRYGYTF. The chain links TRBV10-1 to TRBJ1-2; D perhaps matches TRBD1 (5 bases). The CDR3 covers 13 residues. Trimming removed 0 bases from V and 5 bases from J, with 7 bases in between. Looked up from germline, CDR1 is WNHNN and CDR2 is SYGVQD (reference sequence).

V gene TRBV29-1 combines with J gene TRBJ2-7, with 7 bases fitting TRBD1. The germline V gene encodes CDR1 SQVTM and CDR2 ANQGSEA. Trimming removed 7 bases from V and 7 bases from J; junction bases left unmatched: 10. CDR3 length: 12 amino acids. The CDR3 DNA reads TGCAGCGAAGAGACAGGGTTTCAGGAGCAGTACTTC. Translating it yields CSEETGFQEQYF.

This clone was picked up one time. CDR3 amino acids: CASSLATGGDSYNEQFF. The CDR3 nucleotides are TGTGCCAGCAGTTTAGCGACGGGGGGCGACTCCTACAATGAGCAGTTCTTC. This chain joins TRBV27 and TRBJ2-1; TRBD2 is a possible D gene (7 bases). Trimming stripped 2 bases from V and 0 bases from J, with 14 bases between. The CDR3 has 17 residues. Per germline, CDR1 MNHEY and CDR2 SMNVEV (reference sequence).

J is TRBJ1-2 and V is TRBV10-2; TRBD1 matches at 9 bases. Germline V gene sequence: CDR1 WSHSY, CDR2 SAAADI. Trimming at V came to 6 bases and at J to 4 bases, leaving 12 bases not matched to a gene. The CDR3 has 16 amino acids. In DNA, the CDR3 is TGCGCCAGCAGGACTCAAGGGACAGGGAGGGTCTATGGCTACACCTTC. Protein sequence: CASRTQGTGRVYGYTF.

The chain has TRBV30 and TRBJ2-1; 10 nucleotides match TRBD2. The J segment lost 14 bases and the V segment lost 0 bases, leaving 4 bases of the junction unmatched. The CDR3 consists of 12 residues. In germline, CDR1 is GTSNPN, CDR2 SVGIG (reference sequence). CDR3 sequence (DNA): TGTGCCTGGAGTGTAGAGGGGACTAGCGAGTTCTTC. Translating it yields CAWSVEGTSEFF.

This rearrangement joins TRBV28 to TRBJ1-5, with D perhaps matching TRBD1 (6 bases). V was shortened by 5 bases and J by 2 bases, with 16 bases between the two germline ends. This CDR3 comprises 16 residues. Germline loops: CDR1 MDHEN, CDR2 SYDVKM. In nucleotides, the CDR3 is TGTGCCAGCAGTCGAAAGGGGGTCAAGGGCAATCAGCCCCAGCATTTT. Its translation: CASSRKGVKGNQPQHF.

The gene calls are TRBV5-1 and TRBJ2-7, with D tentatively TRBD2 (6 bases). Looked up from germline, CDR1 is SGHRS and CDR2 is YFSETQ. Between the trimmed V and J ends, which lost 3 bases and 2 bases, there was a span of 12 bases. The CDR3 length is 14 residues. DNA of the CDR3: TGCGCCAGCAGCTCGACGGGGGTCGCCTACGAGCAGTACTTC. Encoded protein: CASSSTGVAYEQYF.

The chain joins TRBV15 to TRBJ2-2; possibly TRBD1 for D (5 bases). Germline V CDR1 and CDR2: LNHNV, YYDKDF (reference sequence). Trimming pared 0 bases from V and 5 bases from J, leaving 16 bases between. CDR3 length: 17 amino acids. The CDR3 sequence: CATSRDAAREGTGELFF. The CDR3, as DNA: TGTGCCACCAGCAGAGATGCAGCCAGGGAAGGGACCGGGGAGCTGTTTTTT.

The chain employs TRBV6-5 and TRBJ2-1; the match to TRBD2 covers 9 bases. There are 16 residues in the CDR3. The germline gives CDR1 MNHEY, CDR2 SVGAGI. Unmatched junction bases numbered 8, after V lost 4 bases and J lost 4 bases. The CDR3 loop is CASSSPRAGGYNEQFF. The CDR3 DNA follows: TGTGCCAGCAGTTCCCCAAGAGCGGGGGGTTACAATGAGCAGTTCTTC.

For the CDR3, the DNA is TGTGCCAGCCGGCGGGAGGGTAGATACAATGAGCAGTTCTTC. Protein sequence: CASRREGRYNEQFF. V is TRBV27 and J is TRBJ2-1, with 9 bases lining up with TRBD2. Germline V gene data show CDR1 as MNHEY and CDR2 as SMNVEV (reference sequence). The V segment lost 8 bases and the J segment 4 bases; nucleotides outside the gene matches: 6. The CDR3 spans 14 residues.

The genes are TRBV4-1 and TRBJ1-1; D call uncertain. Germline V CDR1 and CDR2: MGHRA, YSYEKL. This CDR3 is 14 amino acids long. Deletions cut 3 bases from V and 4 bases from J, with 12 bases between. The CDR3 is CASSQETVSTEAFF. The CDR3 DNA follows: TGCGCCAGCAGCCAGGAAACAGTGAGCACTGAAGCTTTCTTT.

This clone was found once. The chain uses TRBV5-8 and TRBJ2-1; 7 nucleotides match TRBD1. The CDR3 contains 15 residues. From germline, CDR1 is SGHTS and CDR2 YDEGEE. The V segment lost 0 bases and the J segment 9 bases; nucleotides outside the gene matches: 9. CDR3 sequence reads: CASSLEWTGSGEQFF. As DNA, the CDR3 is TGTGCCAGCAGCTTGGAATGGACAGGTAGTGGTGAGCAGTTCTTC.

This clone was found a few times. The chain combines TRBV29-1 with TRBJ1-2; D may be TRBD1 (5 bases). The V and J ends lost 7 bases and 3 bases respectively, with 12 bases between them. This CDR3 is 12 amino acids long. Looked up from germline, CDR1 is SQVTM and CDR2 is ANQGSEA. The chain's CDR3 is CSGAGSDYGYTF. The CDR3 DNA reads TGCAGCGGGGCAGGGTCCGACTATGGCTACACCTTC. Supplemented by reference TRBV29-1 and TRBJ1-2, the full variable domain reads SAVISQKPSRDICQRGTSLTIQCQVDSQVTMMFWYRQQPGQSLTLIATANQGSEATYESGFVIDKFPISRPNLTFSTLTVSNMSPEDSSIYLCSGAGSDYGYTFGSGTRLTVV.